This T cell receptor (beta chain) appears in the sequencing data of a study of shared clonotypes between healthy human individuals. CD45RO negativity and positive selection for CCR7 defined naive CD8 cells, a population that excluded terminally differentiated effector memory CD45RA+ cells. This CDR3 is 16 amino acids long. V lost 5 bases and J lost 6, with 19 bases in between. Germline CDR1 and CDR2: MDHEN and SYDVKM. Assay used: immunoSEQ multiplex PCR; TCRdb lists only in-frame clones, some missing. Of 1.5 million to 2.5 million clones detected, about 95% appear once; the ten largest clones hold more than 0.95%.

This clonotype originated in a man between 18 and 35 years old in good health. The gene calls are TRBV28 and TRBJ2-2; perhaps TRBD2 as D (5 bases). The source material was naive CD8+ T cells sorted from blood. DNA for the CDR3: TGTGCCAGCAGTGGACGGACTGTCTTCATAGCCGGGGAGCTGTTTTTT. Its translation: CASSGRTVFIAGELFF. Full variable domain (remainder filled in from reference TRBV28 and TRBJ2-2): DVKVTQSSRYLVKRTGEKVFLECVQDMDHENMFWYRQDPGLGLRLIYFSYDVKMKEKGDIPEGYSVSREKKERFSLILESASTNQTSMYLCASSGRTVFIAGELFFGEGSRLTVL.